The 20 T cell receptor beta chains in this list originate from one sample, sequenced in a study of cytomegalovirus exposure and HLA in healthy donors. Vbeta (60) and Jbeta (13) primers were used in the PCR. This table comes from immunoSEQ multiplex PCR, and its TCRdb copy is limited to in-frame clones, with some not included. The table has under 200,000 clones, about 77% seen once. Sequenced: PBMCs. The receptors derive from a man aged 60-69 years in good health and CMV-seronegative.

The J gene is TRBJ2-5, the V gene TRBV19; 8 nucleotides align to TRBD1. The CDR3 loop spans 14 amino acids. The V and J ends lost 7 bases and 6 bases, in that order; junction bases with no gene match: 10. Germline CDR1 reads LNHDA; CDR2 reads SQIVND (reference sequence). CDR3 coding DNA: TGTGCCAGTACCCCGGACAGGGTCGGACAGACCCAGTACTTC. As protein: CASTPDRVGQTQYF.

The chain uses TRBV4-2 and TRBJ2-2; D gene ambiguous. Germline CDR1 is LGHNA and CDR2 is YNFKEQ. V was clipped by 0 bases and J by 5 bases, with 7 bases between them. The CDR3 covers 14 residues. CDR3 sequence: CASSQDEVTGELFF. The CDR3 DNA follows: TGTGCCAGCAGCCAAGACGAGGTTACCGGGGAGCTGTTTTTT.

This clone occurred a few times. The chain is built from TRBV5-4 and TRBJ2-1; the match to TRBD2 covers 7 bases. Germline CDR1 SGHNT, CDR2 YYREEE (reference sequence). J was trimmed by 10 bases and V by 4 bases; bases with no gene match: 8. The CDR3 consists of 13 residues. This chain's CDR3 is CASSTEILAEQFF. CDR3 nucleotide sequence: TGTGCCAGCAGCACGGAAATACTAGCGGAGCAGTTCTTC.

Written as DNA, the CDR3 is TGTGCCAGCAGCCTATTAGCGGGGACCTATGGCTACACCTTC. This translates into CASSLLAGTYGYTF. The V and J genes are TRBV5-8 and TRBJ1-2; a possible D gene is TRBD1 (5 bases). CDR1 and CDR2 (germline): SGHTS, YDEGEE. This CDR3 comprises 14 residues. Between the trimmed V and J ends, which lost 4 bases and 4 bases, there was a span of 14 bases.

CDR3 region: CASSSASGGRYEQFF. The DNA of the CDR3 is TGTGCCAGCAGCTCGGCTAGCGGGGGGAGGTATGAGCAGTTCTTC. The chain links TRBV13 to TRBJ2-1; the match to TRBD2 covers 11 bases. The CDR3 has 15 amino acids. Unmatched junction bases numbered 7, after V lost 4 bases and J lost 8 bases. Germline-derived CDR1 and CDR2 are PRHDT and FYEKMQ (reference sequence).

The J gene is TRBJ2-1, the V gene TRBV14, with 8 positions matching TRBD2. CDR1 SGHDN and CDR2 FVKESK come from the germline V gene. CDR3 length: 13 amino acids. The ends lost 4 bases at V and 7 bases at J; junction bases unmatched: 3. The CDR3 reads CASSRRLANEQFF. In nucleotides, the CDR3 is TGTGCCAGCAGCCGCCGACTAGCGAATGAGCAGTTCTTC.

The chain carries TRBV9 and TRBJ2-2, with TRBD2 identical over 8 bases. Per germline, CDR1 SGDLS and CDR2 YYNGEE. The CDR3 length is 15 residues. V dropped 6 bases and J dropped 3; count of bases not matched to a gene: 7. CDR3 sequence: CASTRGGSDTGELFF. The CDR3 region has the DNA TGTGCCAGCACCCGCGGGGGGTCGGACACCGGGGAGCTGTTTTTT.

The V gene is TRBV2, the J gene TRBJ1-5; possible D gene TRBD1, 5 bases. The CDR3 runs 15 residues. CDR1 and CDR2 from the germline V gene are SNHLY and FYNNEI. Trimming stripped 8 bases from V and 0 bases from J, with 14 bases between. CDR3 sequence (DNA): TGTGCCAGCGTGTACAGGCCGTATAGCAATCAGCCCCAGCATTTT. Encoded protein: CASVYRPYSNQPQHF. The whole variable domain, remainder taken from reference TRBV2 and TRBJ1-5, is EPEVTQTPSHQVTQMGQEVILRCVPISNHLYFYWYRQILGQKVEFLVSFYNNEISEKSEIFDDQFSVERPDGSNFTLKIRSTKLEDSAMYFCASVYRPYSNQPQHFGDGTRLSIL.

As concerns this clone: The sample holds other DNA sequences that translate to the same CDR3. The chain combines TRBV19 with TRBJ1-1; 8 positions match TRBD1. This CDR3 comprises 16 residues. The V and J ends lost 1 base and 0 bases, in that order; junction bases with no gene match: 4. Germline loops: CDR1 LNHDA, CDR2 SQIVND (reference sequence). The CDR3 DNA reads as TGTGCCAGTAGTATAGGGACAGGGCCCATGAACACTGAAGCTTTCTTT. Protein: CASSIGTGPMNTEAFF.

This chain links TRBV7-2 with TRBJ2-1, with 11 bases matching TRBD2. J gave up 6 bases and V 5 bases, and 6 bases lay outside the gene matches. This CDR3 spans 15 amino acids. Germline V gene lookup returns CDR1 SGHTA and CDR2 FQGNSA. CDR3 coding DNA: TGTGCCAGCAGCAACCGACTAGCGGGAAGCAATGAGCAGTTCTTC. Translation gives CASSNRLAGSNEQFF.

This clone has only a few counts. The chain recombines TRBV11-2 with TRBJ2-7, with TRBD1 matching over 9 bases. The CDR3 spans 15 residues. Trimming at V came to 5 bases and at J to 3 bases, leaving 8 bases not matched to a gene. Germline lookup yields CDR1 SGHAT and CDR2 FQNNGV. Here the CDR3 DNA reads TGTGCCAGCAGCCGTTCACAGGGGGCGGGCTACGAGCAGTACTTC. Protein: CASSRSQGAGYEQYF.

The CDR3 here is CASSLGRGQGAREQYF. DNA of the CDR3: TGCGCCAGCAGCTTGGGACGGGGACAGGGTGCGAGGGAGCAGTACTTC. The rearrangement links TRBV5-1 to TRBJ2-7, with TRBD1 matching 9 bases. After removal of 0 bases from V and 7 bases from J, the junction contained 11 bases not matched to a gene. The germline V gene encodes CDR1 SGHRS and CDR2 YFSETQ. The CDR3 sequence is 16 residues long. The full variable domain, with the rest looked up from reference TRBV5-1 and TRBJ2-7, is KAGVTQTPRYLIKTRGQQVTLSCSPISGHRSVSWYQQTPGQGLQFLFEYFSETQRNKGNFPGRFSGRQFSNSRSEMNVSTLELGDSALYLCASSLGRGQGAREQYFGPGTRLTVT.

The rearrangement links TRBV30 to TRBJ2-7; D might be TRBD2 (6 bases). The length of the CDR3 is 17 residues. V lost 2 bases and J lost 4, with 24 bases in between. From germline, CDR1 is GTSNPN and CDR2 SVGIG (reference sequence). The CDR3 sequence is CAWSKSGGEAREYEQYF. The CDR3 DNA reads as TGTGCCTGGAGTAAGAGCGGCGGGGAGGCGAGAGAGTACGAGCAGTACTTC. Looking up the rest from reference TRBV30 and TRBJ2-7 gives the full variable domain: SQTIHQWPATLVQPVGSPLSLECTVEGTSNPNLYWYRQAAGRGLQLLFYSVGIGQISSEVPQNLSASRPQDRQFILSSKKLLLSDSGFYLCAWSKSGGEAREYEQYFGPGTRLTVT.

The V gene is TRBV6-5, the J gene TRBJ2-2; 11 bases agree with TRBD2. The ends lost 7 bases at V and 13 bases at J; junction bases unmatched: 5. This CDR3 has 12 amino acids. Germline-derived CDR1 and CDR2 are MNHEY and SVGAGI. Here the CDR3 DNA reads TGTGCCAGCAAAACTAGCGGGGGTGGGCTGTTTTTT. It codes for CASKTSGGGLFF.

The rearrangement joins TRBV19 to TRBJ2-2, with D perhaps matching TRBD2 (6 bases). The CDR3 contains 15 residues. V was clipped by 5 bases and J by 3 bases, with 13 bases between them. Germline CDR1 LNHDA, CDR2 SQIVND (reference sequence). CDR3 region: CASSRRGTDTGELFF. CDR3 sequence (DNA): TGTGCCAGTAGTCGCCGGGGGACGGACACCGGGGAGCTGTTTTTT.

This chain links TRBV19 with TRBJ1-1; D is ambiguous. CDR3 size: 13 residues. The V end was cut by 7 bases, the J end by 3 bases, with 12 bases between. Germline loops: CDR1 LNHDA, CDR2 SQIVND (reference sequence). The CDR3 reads CASNAARDTEAFF. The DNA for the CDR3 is TGTGCCAGTAACGCGGCTCGGGACACTGAAGCTTTCTTT.

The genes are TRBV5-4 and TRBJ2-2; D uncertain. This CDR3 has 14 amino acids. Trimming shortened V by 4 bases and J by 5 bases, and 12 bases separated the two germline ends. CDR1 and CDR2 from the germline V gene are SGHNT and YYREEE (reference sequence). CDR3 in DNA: TGTGCCAGCAGCCTGGAAGCCTGGACCGGGGAGCTGTTTTTT. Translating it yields CASSLEAWTGELFF. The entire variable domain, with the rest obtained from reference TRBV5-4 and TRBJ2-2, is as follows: ETGVTQSPTHLIKTRGQQVTLRCSSQSGHNTVSWYQQALGQGPQFIFQYYREEENGRGNFPPRFSGLQFPNYSSELNVNALELDDSALYLCASSLEAWTGELFFGEGSRLTVL.

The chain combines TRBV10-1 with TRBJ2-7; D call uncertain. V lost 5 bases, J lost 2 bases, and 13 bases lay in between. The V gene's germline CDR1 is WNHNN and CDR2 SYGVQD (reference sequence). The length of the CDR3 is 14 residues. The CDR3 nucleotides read TGCGCCAGCAGTTGCGACTGTTATCCCTACGAGCAGTACTTC. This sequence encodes CASSCDCYPYEQYF.

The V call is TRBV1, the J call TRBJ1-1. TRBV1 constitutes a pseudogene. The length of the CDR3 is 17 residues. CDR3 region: CTSSQEHGFRSGTEAFF. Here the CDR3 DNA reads TGCACCAGCAGCCAAGAACATGGGTTTAGGTCGGGCACTGAAGCTTTCTTT.

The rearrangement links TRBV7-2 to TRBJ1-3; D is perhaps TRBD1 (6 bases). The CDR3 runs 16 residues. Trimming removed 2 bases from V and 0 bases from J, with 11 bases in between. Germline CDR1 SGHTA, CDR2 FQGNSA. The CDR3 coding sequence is TGTGCCAGCAGCTTAACACAGGGCCTCTCTGGAAACACCATATATTTT. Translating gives CASSLTQGLSGNTIYF.